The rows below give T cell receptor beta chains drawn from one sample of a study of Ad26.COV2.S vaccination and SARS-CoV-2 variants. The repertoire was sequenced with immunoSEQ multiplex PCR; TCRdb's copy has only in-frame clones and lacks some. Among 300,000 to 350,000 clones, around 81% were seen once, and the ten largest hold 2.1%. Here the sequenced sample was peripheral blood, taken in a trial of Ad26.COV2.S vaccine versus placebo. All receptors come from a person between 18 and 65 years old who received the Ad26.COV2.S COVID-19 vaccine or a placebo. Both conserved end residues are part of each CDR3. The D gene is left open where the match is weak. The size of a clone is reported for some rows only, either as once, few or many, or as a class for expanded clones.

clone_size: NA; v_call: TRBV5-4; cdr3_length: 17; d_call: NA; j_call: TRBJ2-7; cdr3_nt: TGTGCCAGCAGTTGGGGGGGGCCGACAGGGTACATCAACGAGCAGTACTTC; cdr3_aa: CASSWGGPTGYINEQYF
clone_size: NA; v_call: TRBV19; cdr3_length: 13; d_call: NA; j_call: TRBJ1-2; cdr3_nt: TGTGCCAGTACCCCGGCAGGGTTCAATGGCTACACCTTC; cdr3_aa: CASTPAGFNGYTF
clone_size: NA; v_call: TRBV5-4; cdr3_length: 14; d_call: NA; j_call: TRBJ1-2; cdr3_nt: TGTGCCAGCAGCTTAGGGGGGGCCAACTATGGCTACACCTTC; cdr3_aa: CASSLGGANYGYTF
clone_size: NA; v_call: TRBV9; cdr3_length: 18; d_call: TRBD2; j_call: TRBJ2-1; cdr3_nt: TGTGCCAGCAGCTCAGGGACTAGCGGGGGACCAACCTACAATGAGCAGTTCTTC; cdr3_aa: CASSSGTSGGPTYNEQFF
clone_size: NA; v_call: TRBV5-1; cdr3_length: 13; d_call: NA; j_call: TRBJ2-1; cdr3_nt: TGCGCCAGCAGGCATAGCTCCTACAATGAGCAGTTCTTC; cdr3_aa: CASRHSSYNEQFF
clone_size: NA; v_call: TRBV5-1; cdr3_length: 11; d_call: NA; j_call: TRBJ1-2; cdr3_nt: TGCGCCAGCAGCTTGGCCGGGGTCTCTACCTTC; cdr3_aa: CASSLAGVSTF
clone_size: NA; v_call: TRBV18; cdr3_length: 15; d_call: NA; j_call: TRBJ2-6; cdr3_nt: TGTGCCAGCTCACCAGGACCGTCTGGGGCCAACGTCCTGACTTTC; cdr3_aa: CASSPGPSGANVLTF
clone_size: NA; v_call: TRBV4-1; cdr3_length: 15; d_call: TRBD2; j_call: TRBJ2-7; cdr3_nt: TGCGCCAGCAGCCAAGATCCAGCGGGGGCCTACGAGCAGTACTTC; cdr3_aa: CASSQDPAGAYEQYF
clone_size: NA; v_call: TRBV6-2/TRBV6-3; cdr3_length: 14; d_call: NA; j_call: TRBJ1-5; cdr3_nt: TGTGCCAGCAGTCGGGACAATAGCGGTCAGCCCCAGCATTTT; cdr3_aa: CASSRDNSGQPQHF
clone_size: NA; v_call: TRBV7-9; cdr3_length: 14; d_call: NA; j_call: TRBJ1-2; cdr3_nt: TGTGCCAGCAGCTTACAGGGAAGGTGGGGTGGCTACACCTTC; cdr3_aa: CASSLQGRWGGYTF
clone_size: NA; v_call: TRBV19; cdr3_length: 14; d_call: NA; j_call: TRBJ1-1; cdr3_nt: TGTGCCAGTAGTCCGGACGGGGACATCACTGAAGCTTTCTTT; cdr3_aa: CASSPDGDITEAFF
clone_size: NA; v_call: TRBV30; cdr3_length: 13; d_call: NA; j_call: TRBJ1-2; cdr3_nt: TGTGCCTGGAGCTCCGGGTTTAACTATGGCTACACCTTC; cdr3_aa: CAWSSGFNYGYTF
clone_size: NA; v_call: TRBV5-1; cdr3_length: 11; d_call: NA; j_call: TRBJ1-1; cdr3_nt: TGCGCCAGCGCAGGTTACGCTGAAGCTTTCTTT; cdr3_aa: CASAGYAEAFF
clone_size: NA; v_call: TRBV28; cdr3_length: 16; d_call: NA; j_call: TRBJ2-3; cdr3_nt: TGTGCCAGCAGTTCTGTTATTCGGGACATTCAAGATACGCAGTATTTT; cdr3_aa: CASSSVIRDIQDTQYF
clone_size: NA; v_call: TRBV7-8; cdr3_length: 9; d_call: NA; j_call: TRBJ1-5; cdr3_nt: TGTGCCAGCGGCCAGCCCCAGCATTTT; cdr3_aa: CASGQPQHF
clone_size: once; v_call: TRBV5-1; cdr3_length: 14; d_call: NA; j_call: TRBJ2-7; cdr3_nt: TGCGCCAGCAGCTCGGGGCAGGGACCCTACGAGCAGTACTTC; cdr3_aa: CASSSGQGPYEQYF
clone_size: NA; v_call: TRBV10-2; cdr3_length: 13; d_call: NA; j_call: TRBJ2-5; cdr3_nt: TGCGCCAGCAGCTTTTGGATCCAAGAGACCCAGTACTTC; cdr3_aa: CASSFWIQETQYF
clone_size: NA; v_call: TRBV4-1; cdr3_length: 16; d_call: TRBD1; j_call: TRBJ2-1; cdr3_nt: TGCGCCAGCAGCCATCCGGGACAGCTTGAATACAATGAGCAGTTCTTC; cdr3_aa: CASSHPGQLEYNEQFF
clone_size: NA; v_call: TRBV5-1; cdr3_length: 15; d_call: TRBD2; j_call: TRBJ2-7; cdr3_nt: TGCGCCAGCAGCCGGGGGACTAGCGGGGACTACGAGCAGTACTTC; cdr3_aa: CASSRGTSGDYEQYF
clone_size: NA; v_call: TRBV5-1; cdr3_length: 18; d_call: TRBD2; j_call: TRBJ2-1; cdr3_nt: TGCGCCAGCAGCTCCTGGACTAGCGGGGGCGCTACCTACAATGAGCAGTTCTTC; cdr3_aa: CASSSWTSGGATYNEQFF
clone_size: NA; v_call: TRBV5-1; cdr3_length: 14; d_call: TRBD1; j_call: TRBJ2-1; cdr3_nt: TGCGCCAGCAGCGAGGGACAGGGCTACAATGAGCAGTTCTTC; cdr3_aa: CASSEGQGYNEQFF
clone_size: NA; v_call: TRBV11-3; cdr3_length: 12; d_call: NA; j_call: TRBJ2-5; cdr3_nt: TGTGCCAGCAGCCGTAACCAAGAGACCCAGTACTTC; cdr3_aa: CASSRNQETQYF
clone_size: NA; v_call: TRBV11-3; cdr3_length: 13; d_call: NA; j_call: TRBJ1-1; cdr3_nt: TGTGCCAGCAGCTTAGTGGACCAGGCTGAAGCTTTCTTT; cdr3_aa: CASSLVDQAEAFF
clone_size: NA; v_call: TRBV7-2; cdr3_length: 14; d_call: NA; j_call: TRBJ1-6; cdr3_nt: TGTGCCAGCAGCTTAGGTCTGGGGACTTCACCCCTCCACTTT; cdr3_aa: CASSLGLGTSPLHF
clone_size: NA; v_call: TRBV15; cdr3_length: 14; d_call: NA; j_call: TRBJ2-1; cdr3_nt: TGTGCCACCAGCGATAGCTTATTAAGGAATGAGCAGTTCTTC; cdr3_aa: CATSDSLLRNEQFF
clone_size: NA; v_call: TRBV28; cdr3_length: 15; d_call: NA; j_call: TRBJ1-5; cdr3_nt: TGTGCCAGCAGTGGGGCCTTTGACAGGTCCCAGCCCCAGCATTTT; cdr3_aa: CASSGAFDRSQPQHF
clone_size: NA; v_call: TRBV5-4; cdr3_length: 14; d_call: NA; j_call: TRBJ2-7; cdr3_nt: TGTGCCAGCAGCCCTGGGCAGTTTACCTACGAGCAGTACTTC; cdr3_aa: CASSPGQFTYEQYF
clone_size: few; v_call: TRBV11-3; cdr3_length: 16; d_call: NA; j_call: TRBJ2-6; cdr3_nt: TGTGCCAGCAGCTTAGGGTCCAGCTCTGGGGCCAACGTCCTGACTTTC; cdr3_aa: CASSLGSSSGANVLTF
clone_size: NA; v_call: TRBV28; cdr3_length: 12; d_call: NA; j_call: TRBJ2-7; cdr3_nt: TGTGCCAGCAGTTTTGCCCCGTACGAGCAGTACTTC; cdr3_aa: CASSFAPYEQYF
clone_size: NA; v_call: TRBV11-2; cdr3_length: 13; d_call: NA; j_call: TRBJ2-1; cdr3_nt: TGTGCCAGCAGCACCGGGACCGTCAATGAGCAGTTCTTC; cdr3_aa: CASSTGTVNEQFF
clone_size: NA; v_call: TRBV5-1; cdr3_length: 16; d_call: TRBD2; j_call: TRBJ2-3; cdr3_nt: TGCGCCAGCAGCCTAGGACTAGCGGGGGGTCGGGATACGCAGTATTTT; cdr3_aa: CASSLGLAGGRDTQYF
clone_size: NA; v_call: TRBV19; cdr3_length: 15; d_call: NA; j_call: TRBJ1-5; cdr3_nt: TGTGCCAGTAGTTCGGAGACAGGTCTTCATCAGCCCCAGCATTTT; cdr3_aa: CASSSETGLHQPQHF
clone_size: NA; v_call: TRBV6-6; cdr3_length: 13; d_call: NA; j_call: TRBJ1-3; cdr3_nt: TGTGCCAGCACCCGACAGATGCGGAACACCATATATTTT; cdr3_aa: CASTRQMRNTIYF
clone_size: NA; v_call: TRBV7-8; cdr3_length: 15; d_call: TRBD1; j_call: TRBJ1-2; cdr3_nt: TGTGCCAGCAGCTTAAGGGACAGGGATCTCTATGGCTACACCTTC; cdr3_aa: CASSLRDRDLYGYTF
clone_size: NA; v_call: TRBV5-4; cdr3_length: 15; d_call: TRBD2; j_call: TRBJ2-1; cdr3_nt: TGTGCCAGCAGCTCCGGCGGGGGGGCTAGAAATGAGCAGTTCTTC; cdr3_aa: CASSSGGGARNEQFF
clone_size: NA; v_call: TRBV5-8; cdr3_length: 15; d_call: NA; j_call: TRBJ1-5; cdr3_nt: TGTGCCAGCAGCCTAGGACTGAATAGCAATCAGCCCCAGCATTTT; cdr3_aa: CASSLGLNSNQPQHF
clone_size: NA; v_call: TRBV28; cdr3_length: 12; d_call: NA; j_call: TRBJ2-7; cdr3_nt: TGTGCAGGGGGGGTGCGGGGCCACGAGCAGTACTTC; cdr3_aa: CAGGVRGHEQYF
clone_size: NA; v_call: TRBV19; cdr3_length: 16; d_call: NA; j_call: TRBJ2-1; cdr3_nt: TGTGCCAGTAGTATAGAGGGTTCCCGAGGCTATGAAGAGCAGTTCTTC; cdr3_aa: CASSIEGSRGYEEQFF
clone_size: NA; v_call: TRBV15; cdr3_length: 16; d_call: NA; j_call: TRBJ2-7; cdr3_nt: TGTGCCACCAGCAGAACATACGAGCAGGGAATCCACGAGCAGTACTTC; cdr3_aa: CATSRTYEQGIHEQYF
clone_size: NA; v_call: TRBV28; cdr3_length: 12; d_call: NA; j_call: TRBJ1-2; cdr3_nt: TGTGCCAGCAGAACAGGGTTCTATGGCTACACCTTC; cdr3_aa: CASRTGFYGYTF
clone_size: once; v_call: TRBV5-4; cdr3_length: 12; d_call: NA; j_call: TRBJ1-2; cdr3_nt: TGTGCCAGCAGCCCAAGGCAGGGTGGCTACACCTTC; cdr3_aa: CASSPRQGGYTF
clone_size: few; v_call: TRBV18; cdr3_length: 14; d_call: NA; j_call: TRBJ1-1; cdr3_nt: TGTGCCAGCTCACGGGGGCAAGGGAACACTGAAGCTTTCTTT; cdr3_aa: CASSRGQGNTEAFF
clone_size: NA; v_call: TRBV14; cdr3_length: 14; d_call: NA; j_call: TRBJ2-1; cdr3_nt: TGTGCCAGCAGCCCAGGGGCTTGGTTCAATGAGCAGTTCTTC; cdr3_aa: CASSPGAWFNEQFF
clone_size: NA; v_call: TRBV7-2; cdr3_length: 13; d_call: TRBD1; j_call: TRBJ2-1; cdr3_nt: TGTGCCAGCAGCTTAACAGGGGGGAATGAGCAGTTCTTC; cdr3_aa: CASSLTGGNEQFF
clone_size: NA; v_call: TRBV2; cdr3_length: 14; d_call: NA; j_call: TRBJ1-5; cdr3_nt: TGTGCCAGCAGTGAATACGGGGGCAATCAGCCCCAGCATTTT; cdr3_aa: CASSEYGGNQPQHF
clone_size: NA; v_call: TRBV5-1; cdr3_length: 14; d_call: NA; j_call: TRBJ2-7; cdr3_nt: TGCGCCAGCAGCTTGTCAGGGAGTACCTACGAGCAGTACTTC; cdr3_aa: CASSLSGSTYEQYF
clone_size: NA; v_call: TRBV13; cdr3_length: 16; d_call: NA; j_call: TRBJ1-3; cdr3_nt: TGTGCCAGCAGCTTAGGCCGGGCAAACTCTGGAAACACCATATATTTT; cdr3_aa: CASSLGRANSGNTIYF
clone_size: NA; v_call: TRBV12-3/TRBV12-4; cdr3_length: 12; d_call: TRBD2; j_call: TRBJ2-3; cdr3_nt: TGTGCCAGCAGTCGGACTAGCGGCTGGTTGAATTTT; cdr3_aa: CASSRTSGWLNF
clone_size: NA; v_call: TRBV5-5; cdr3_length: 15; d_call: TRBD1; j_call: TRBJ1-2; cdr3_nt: TGTGCCAGCAGCCCTAGGACAGGGGGCAACTATGGCTACACCTTC; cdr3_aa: CASSPRTGGNYGYTF
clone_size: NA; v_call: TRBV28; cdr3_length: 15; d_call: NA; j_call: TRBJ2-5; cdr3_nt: TGTGCCAGCACCACCCTCGGACATCTCCAAGAGACCCAGTACTTC; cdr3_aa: CASTTLGHLQETQYF